A single sample gave rise to the 29 T cell receptor beta chains below, sequenced in a study of blood T cell repertoires in COVID-19. This table comes from immunoSEQ multiplex PCR, and its TCRdb copy is limited to in-frame clones, with some not included. The table has 150,000 to 200,000 clones, around 87% seen once; the top ten hold around 12%. What was sequenced was peripheral blood. The source is a woman between 70 and 85 years old with COVID-19, enrolled during active disease.

J is TRBJ1-5 and V is TRBV19, with TRBD1 matching over 8 bases. The CDR3 spans 16 residues. Germline CDR1 LNHDA, CDR2 SQIVND (reference sequence). With 5 bases clipped from V and 2 bases from J, the junction kept 8 bases outside the gene matches. CDR3: CASSVNRGQGNQPQHF. The CDR3, as DNA: TGTGCCAGTAGTGTAAACAGGGGACAGGGCAATCAGCCCCAGCATTTT.

This clone was seen once. This chain links TRBV19 with TRBJ2-6, with 12 bases fitting TRBD2. V shed 6 bases and J 1 base; nucleotides not matched to a gene: 4. There are 17 residues in the CDR3. Germline V gene data show CDR1 as LNHDA and CDR2 as SQIVND (reference sequence). CDR3 in amino acids: CASSRLAGESGANVLTF. The CDR3 DNA sequence: TGTGCCAGTAGCAGACTAGCGGGAGAGTCTGGGGCCAACGTCCTGACTTTC.

The CDR3 protein is CASSSTRSSGANVLTF. Here the CDR3 DNA reads TGTGCCAGCAGTTCAACCCGGAGCTCTGGGGCCAACGTCCTGACTTTC. The chain uses TRBV27 and TRBJ2-6; no clear D. This CDR3 comprises 16 residues. Germline CDR1 MNHEY, CDR2 SMNVEV (reference sequence). V gave up 4 bases and J gave up 0 bases, with 10 bases separating them.

The chain uses TRBV4-2 and TRBJ2-1; D is possibly TRBD2 (6 bases). Germline lookup yields CDR1 LGHNA and CDR2 YNFKEQ. CDR3 length: 16 amino acids. Trimming removed 1 base at V and 7 bases at J, with 17 bases between. CDR3 coding DNA: TGTGCCAGCAGCCAAGGTAATAGCGGCATGGGGAATGAGCAGTTCTTC. As protein: CASSQGNSGMGNEQFF.

This chain joins TRBV27 and TRBJ2-5, with 12 nucleotides matching TRBD2. The junction had 6 bases not matched to a gene; V was cut back by 6 bases and J by 4 bases. Germline V CDR1 and CDR2: MNHEY, SMNVEV (reference sequence). There are 15 residues in the CDR3. CDR3 coding DNA: TGTGCCAGCAGCCCGATGGGACTAGCGGGAGAGACCCAGTACTTC. Translation gives CASSPMGLAGETQYF.

Written as DNA, the CDR3 is TGTGCCAGCAGCAAACCCGGGACAGGGTATTCACCCCTCCACTTT. Translation: CASSKPGTGYSPLHF. V and J are TRBV9 and TRBJ1-6; TRBD1 matches 9 bases. The CDR3 runs to 15 residues. Germline CDR1 and CDR2: SGDLS and YYNGEE. V dropped 4 bases and J dropped 8; count of bases not matched to a gene: 7.

The chain combines TRBV10-3 with TRBJ1-2; D perhaps matches TRBD1 (5 bases). The CDR3 consists of 11 residues. In germline, CDR1 is ENHRY, CDR2 SYGVKD. V lost 8 bases, J lost 8 bases, and 12 bases lay in between. CDR3 loop: CAIGGGEGYTF. CDR3 in DNA: TGTGCCATCGGGGGGGGTGAAGGCTACACCTTC.

This clone has only one observation. The chain joins TRBV3-1 (or the pseudogene TRBV3-2) to TRBJ2-1; 8 bases are a match to TRBD2. V shed 0 bases, J shed 10 bases, and the junction held 8 bases outside the gene matches. The CDR3 has 15 residues. Germline-derived CDR1 and CDR2 are LGHDT and YNNKEL (reference sequence). The CDR3 spells CASSQDVGRATEQFF. For the CDR3, the DNA is TGTGCCAGCAGCCAAGATGTCGGGAGGGCGACGGAGCAGTTCTTC.

J is TRBJ1-4 and V is TRBV18, with 7 positions matching TRBD1. CDR3 length: 13 amino acids. V gave up 10 bases and J gave up 5 bases; unmatched junction bases: 7. Per germline, CDR1 KGHSH and CDR2 LQKENI. In DNA form, the CDR3 reads TGTGCCAACAAAGAGGGACAGAATGAAAAACTGTTTTTT. It translates to CANKEGQNEKLFF.

The chain has TRBV25-1 and TRBJ2-3; a weak D match, TRBD1 (5 bases). V was trimmed by 1 base and J by 3 bases, leaving 8 bases between them. In germline, CDR1 is MGHDK, CDR2 SYGVNS. The CDR3 runs 14 residues. The CDR3 nucleotides are TGTGCCAGCAGTGAATGGGCAGGGACAGATACGCAGTATTTT. This gives the protein CASSEWAGTDTQYF.

The chain links TRBV3-1 (or the pseudogene TRBV3-2) to TRBJ1-1; 9 bases match TRBD1. The CDR3 covers 14 residues. Germline trimming cut 8 bases from V and 5 bases from J; bases unmatched to any gene: 9. Per germline, CDR1 LGHDT and CDR2 YNNKEL (reference sequence). The CDR3 is CASRSGTGKTEAFF. CDR3 in DNA: TGTGCCAGCCGATCCGGGACAGGGAAGACTGAAGCTTTCTTT.

This clone showed up just a few times. The chain recombines TRBV6-5 with TRBJ2-7; possibly TRBD1 for D (5 bases). The CDR3 contains 13 residues. The germline gives CDR1 MNHEY, CDR2 SVGAGI. The germline V and J ends were trimmed by 0 bases and 4 bases, with 7 bases remaining between them. In DNA form, the CDR3 reads TGTGCCAGCAGTTACTCTACAGGTTACGAGCAGTACTTC. This encodes CASSYSTGYEQYF.

The rearrangement uses TRBV7-4 and TRBJ2-7; D remains ambiguous. The CDR3 contains 13 residues. The V gene's germline CDR1 is SGHVT and CDR2 SQSDAQ. Trimming removed 2 bases at V and 0 bases at J, with 5 bases between. CDR3 loop: CASSLRDSYEQYF. The CDR3 coding sequence is TGTGCCAGCAGCTTAAGAGACTCCTACGAGCAGTACTTC.

In its sample, this clone was seen once. The chain is built from TRBV5-1 and TRBJ1-2, with a possible D match to TRBD1 (5 bases). This CDR3 has 11 amino acids. The germline V gene encodes CDR1 SGHRS and CDR2 YFSETQ. V lost 7 bases and J lost 8, with 12 bases in between. The CDR3: CASQGLGGYTF. The CDR3 DNA follows: TGCGCCAGCCAGGGACTTGGCGGCTACACCTTC.

This sequence joins TRBV11-3 and TRBJ1-1, with 10 bases matching TRBD1. Germline CDR1 and CDR2: SGHNT and YENEEA. The CDR3 covers 12 residues. V was clipped by 8 bases and J by 7 bases; unmatched bases: 4. The CDR3 DNA is TGTGCCAGCGACAGGGGGCTTGGTGAAGCTTTCTTT. This codes for CASDRGLGEAFF.

V gene TRBV4-1 combines with J gene TRBJ1-1; 7 bases are a match to TRBD1. The V and J ends lost 0 bases and 3 bases, in that order; junction bases with no gene match: 10. Germline V lookup: CDR1 MGHRA, CDR2 YSYEKL. The CDR3 length is 17 residues. Here the CDR3 reads CASSQEGARGLDTEAFF. The CDR3 DNA reads TGCGCCAGCAGCCAAGAAGGGGCCAGGGGGTTGGACACTGAAGCTTTCTTT.

This clone was observed a handful of times. The gene calls are TRBV7-2 and TRBJ2-7, with D possibly TRBD1 on 6 matching bases. Germline V gives CDR1 SGHTA, CDR2 FQGNSA. V was shortened by 7 bases and J by 0 bases, with 13 bases between the two germline ends. The length of the CDR3 is 14 residues. CDR3 nucleotides: TGTGCCAGCAAACAGGGCTACCTCTCCTACGAGCAGTACTTC. Encoded protein: CASKQGYLSYEQYF.

This chain links TRBV18 with TRBJ1-4; TRBD1 is a possible D gene (6 bases). Germline CDR1 is KGHSH and CDR2 is LQKENI. The CDR3 is 16 residues long. With 6 bases removed from V and 1 base from J, the gap between germline ends came to 15 bases. The CDR3 bases are TGTGCCAGCTCCCCCTACAAACAGGGAACTAATGAAAAACTGTTTTTT. Encoded protein: CASSPYKQGTNEKLFF.

A single count supports this clone. The chain is built from TRBV27 and TRBJ2-7; D may be TRBD1 (6 bases). Germline CDR1 is MNHEY and CDR2 is SMNVEV (reference sequence). The CDR3 sequence is 15 residues long. V lost 6 bases and J lost 2, with 17 bases in between. CDR3 in amino acids: CASSLAGANTYEQYF. CDR3 coding DNA: TGTGCCAGCAGCCTCGCAGGGGCGAACACCTACGAGCAGTACTTC.

The gene calls are TRBV5-1 and TRBJ2-1; TRBD2 matches at 7 bases. CDR3 length: 14 residues. Germline V gives CDR1 SGHRS, CDR2 YFSETQ. Trimming cost V 6 bases and J 4 bases; bases outside gene matches: 7. The CDR3 DNA follows: TGCGCCAGCAAGTGGCTAGCGGAATACAATGAGCAGTTCTTC. It yields the protein CASKWLAEYNEQFF.

The V gene is TRBV7-2, the J gene TRBJ1-2, with 7 bases lining up with TRBD1. J lost 4 bases, V lost 2 bases, and 7 bases had no gene match. The CDR3 sequence is 15 residues long. CDR1 is SGHTA, CDR2 FQGNSA, per germline. CDR3 nucleotide sequence: TGTGCCAGCAGCTTATATCTTGGGACAGCCTATGGCTACACCTTC. Its protein is CASSLYLGTAYGYTF.

The CDR3 nucleotides read TGTGCCAGCAGCGCTAGCGGGAGCGGGGATACGCAGTATTTT. The encoded protein is CASSASGSGDTQYF. The rearrangement joins TRBV9 to TRBJ2-3, with 10 bases that match TRBD2. The trim removed 3 bases at V and 6 bases at J, leaving 4 bases unmatched. CDR3 size: 14 residues. Germline V CDR1 and CDR2: SGDLS, YYNGEE.

V usage is TRBV2 and J usage is TRBJ2-5; TRBD1 matches 7 bases. The CDR3 is 13 residues long. Germline assignment: CDR1 SNHLY and CDR2 FYNNEI. Trimming cost V 8 bases and J 4 bases; bases outside gene matches: 7. The DNA for the CDR3 is TGTGCCAGCCGACAGGGCTATTCAGAGACCCAGTACTTC. Encoded protein: CASRQGYSETQYF.

The CDR3 DNA is TGTGCCAGCAGTTTATCGGCTAGCGGTCGCTCCTACGAGCAGTACTTC. Translating gives CASSLSASGRSYEQYF. V is TRBV28 and J is TRBJ2-7; 7 bases fit TRBD2. V lost 1 base to trimming and J lost 0 bases; unmatched junction nucleotides: 6. This CDR3 comprises 16 residues. Germline CDR1 and CDR2: MDHEN and SYDVKM. The full variable domain, in which reference TRBV28 and TRBJ2-7 provide the parts outside the CDR3, is DVKVTQSSRYLVKRTGEKVFLECVQDMDHENMFWYRQDPGLGLRLIYFSYDVKMKEKGDIPEGYSVSREKKERFSLILESASTNQTSMYLCASSLSASGRSYEQYFGPGTRLTVT.

This clone has just a few counts. This rearrangement joins TRBV10-3 to TRBJ2-1; weak D call: TRBD2 (5 bases). The CDR3 loop spans 14 amino acids. Deletions cut 5 bases from V and 5 bases from J, with 13 bases between. Germline loops: CDR1 ENHRY, CDR2 SYGVKD. CDR3 nucleotide sequence: TGTGCCATCAGTCAGCGAGGAGGAGACAATGAGCAGTTCTTC. Its protein is CAISQRGGDNEQFF.

V and J are TRBV19 and TRBJ1-2, with D unclear. Trimming stripped 6 bases from V and 8 bases from J, with 13 bases between. The CDR3 extends over 12 amino acids. Germline V gene sequence: CDR1 LNHDA, CDR2 SQIVND (reference sequence). As DNA, the CDR3 is TGTGCCAGTAGGGACTTAGCTCGCGGCTACACCTTC. Protein product: CASRDLARGYTF.

This chain connects TRBV6-5 to TRBJ1-1, with D possibly matching TRBD1 (6 bases). There are 13 residues in the CDR3. The V end lost 7 bases, the J end lost 5 bases, and 14 bases lay between the germline ends. CDR1 and CDR2 (germline): MNHEY, SVGAGI. CDR3 sequence (DNA): TGTGCCAGCAACCAACAGGGCCGTACTGAAGCTTTCTTT. Translated, it gives CASNQQGRTEAFF.

This clone was observed once. The chain employs TRBV6-5 and TRBJ1-4; D not resolved. Trimming removed 6 bases from V and 0 bases from J, with 11 bases in between. Germline V gene data show CDR1 as MNHEY and CDR2 as SVGAGI. The CDR3 length is 15 residues. The DNA for the CDR3 is TGTGCCAGCAGCTCCGCAGTTGCAACTAATGAAAAACTGTTTTTT. This translates into CASSSAVATNEKLFF.

Only one count was recorded for this clone. V and J are TRBV24-1 and TRBJ1-2; D gene uncertain. CDR1 is KGHDR and CDR2 is SFDVKD in the germline V gene. The CDR3 length is 12 residues. Trimming stripped 4 bases from V and 3 bases from J, with 5 bases between. This CDR3 is CATSDNHYGYTF. The CDR3 nucleotides are TGTGCCACCAGTGACAATCACTATGGCTACACCTTC.